A single sample is the source of the 26 T cell receptor beta chains below, sequenced in a study of cytomegalovirus exposure and HLA in healthy donors. Profiling relied on immunoSEQ multiplex PCR, and the TCRdb table lists in-frame clones only, not all of them. The sample records 150,000 to 200,000 clones, about 82% being singletons. Sequencing used PBMCs. All receptors derive from a woman under 30 in good health and CMV-seronegative.

This sequence joins TRBV19 and TRBJ1-4; TRBD1 might be the D (6 bases). The V end lost 6 bases, the J end lost 3 bases, and 11 bases lay between the germline ends. Germline V gene lookup returns CDR1 LNHDA and CDR2 SQIVND (reference sequence). This CDR3 has 14 residues. Here the CDR3 reads CASRLTGANEKLFF. CDR3 nucleotide sequence: TGTGCCAGTAGGCTGACAGGCGCTAATGAAAAACTGTTTTTT.

This clone was detected a few times. This sequence joins TRBV7-9 and TRBJ1-2, with 10 bases lining up with TRBD1. J lost 1 base, V lost 3 bases, and 5 bases had no gene match. There are 16 residues in the CDR3. Per germline, CDR1 SEHNR and CDR2 FQNEAQ (reference sequence). CDR3 DNA: TGTGCCAGCAGCTTGGGACAGGGGATAGTTAACTATGGCTACACCTTC. As protein: CASSLGQGIVNYGYTF.

As DNA, the CDR3 is TGCGCCAGCGGTGGGGTAAGGGAGGGGGAGCTGTTTTTT. It encodes CASGGVREGELFF. The chain joins TRBV4-1 to TRBJ2-2, with D possibly matching TRBD2 (5 bases). CDR1 is MGHRA and CDR2 is YSYEKL in the germline V gene. Trimming removed 8 bases from V and 8 bases from J, with 15 bases in between. The CDR3 has 13 amino acids.

The chain employs TRBV10-1 and TRBJ1-4, with TRBD1 as a possible D gene (5 bases). Between the trimmed V and J ends, which lost 8 bases and 10 bases, there was a span of 11 bases. Germline CDR1 and CDR2: WNHNN and SYGVQD (reference sequence). The CDR3 extends over 11 amino acids. The chain's CDR3 is CASGGAGKLFF. DNA of the CDR3: TGCGCCAGCGGCGGGGCCGGAAAACTGTTTTTT.

J is TRBJ1-5 and V is TRBV7-9; 7 positions match TRBD1. CDR3 length equals 15 residues. With V trimmed by 5 bases and J by 6 bases, 10 bases remained unmatched. Germline V lookup: CDR1 SEHNR, CDR2 FQNEAQ (reference sequence). The CDR3 DNA reads as TGTGCCAGCAGCCCCGGGACAGCGGAGTTTCAGCCCCAGCATTTT. It translates to CASSPGTAEFQPQHF.

V gene TRBV7-2 combines with J gene TRBJ2-1; 9 bases map to TRBD2. This CDR3 is built from 15 residues. V shed 2 bases and J 5 bases; nucleotides not matched to a gene: 4. Germline CDR1 and CDR2: SGHTA and FQGNSA. For the CDR3, the DNA is TGTGCCAGCAGCTTAAGGCCTAGCGGGAACAATGAGCAGTTCTTC. Residues: CASSLRPSGNNEQFF.

The chain carries TRBV10-3 and TRBJ2-7, with 7 positions matching TRBD1. CDR3 size: 16 residues. Germline CDR1 reads ENHRY; CDR2 reads SYGVKD. V lost 0 bases and J lost 2; bases outside the gene matches: 7. Written as DNA, the CDR3 is TGTGCCATCAGTGAGTCGTTTGGGACAGCAACCTACGAGCAGTACTTC. The encoded protein is CAISESFGTATYEQYF.

The chain is built from TRBV5-1 and TRBJ2-1, with 11 bases that match TRBD2. Trimming at V came to 6 bases and at J to 8 bases, leaving 7 bases not matched to a gene. In germline, CDR1 is SGHRS, CDR2 YFSETQ. The CDR3 has 14 residues. This CDR3 is CASNPSGGLDEQFF. The CDR3 nucleotides are TGCGCCAGCAATCCTAGCGGGGGGCTCGATGAGCAGTTCTTC.

This chain uses TRBV6-5 with TRBJ2-5; D might be TRBD1 (6 bases). Germline-derived CDR1 and CDR2 are MNHEY and SVGAGI. V lost 4 bases, J lost 2 bases, and 14 bases lay in between. The CDR3 runs 15 residues. CDR3 protein: CASSSGQFGQETQYF. The CDR3 bases are TGTGCCAGCAGTTCCGGACAGTTCGGACAAGAGACCCAGTACTTC.

This chain links TRBV6-5 with TRBJ1-2, with a tentative D call TRBD1 (6 bases). The CDR3 is made up of 13 amino acids. CDR1 and CDR2 (germline): MNHEY, SVGAGI. V gave up 8 bases and J gave up 7 bases, with 17 bases separating them. The CDR3 DNA follows: TGTGCCAGCGCGATTAAACAGGGTTTTGGCTACACCTTC. Translating it yields CASAIKQGFGYTF.

This clone was seen only once. V is TRBV4-2 and J is TRBJ2-7; D is ambiguous. The CDR3 consists of 12 residues. Germline values: CDR1 LGHNA, CDR2 YNFKEQ. Deletions cut 3 bases from V and 0 bases from J, with 3 bases between. CDR3 loop: CASSQSSYEQYF. CDR3 in DNA: TGTGCCAGCAGCCAGAGCTCCTACGAGCAGTACTTC.

CDR3 region: CASLRQGGNQPQHF. CDR3 sequence (DNA): TGTGCCAGTCTGCGACAGGGAGGCAATCAGCCCCAGCATTTT. The chain carries TRBV19 and TRBJ1-5, with 7 positions matching TRBD1. After removal of 8 bases from V and 2 bases from J, the junction contained 6 bases not matched to a gene. Germline V gene lookup returns CDR1 LNHDA and CDR2 SQIVND (reference sequence). The CDR3 loop spans 14 amino acids.

The chain's CDR3 is CASRPGGNEQFF. CDR3 DNA: TGTGCCAGCAGGCCGGGGGGCAATGAGCAGTTCTTC. This rearrangement joins TRBV6-6 to TRBJ2-1; 7 nucleotides agree with TRBD2. Trimming removed 6 bases from V and 6 bases from J; junction bases left unmatched: 2. The CDR3 consists of 12 residues. In germline, CDR1 is MNHNY, CDR2 SVGAGI (reference sequence).

The V call is TRBV12-5, the J call TRBJ2-7; D possibly corresponds to TRBD1 (6 bases). The CDR3 extends over 16 amino acids. Germline assignment: CDR1 LGHNT and CDR2 FRNRAP. Trimming took off 0 bases at V and 3 bases at J, with 15 bases between the two ends. The DNA for the CDR3 is TGTGCTAGTGGTTTGGTACTGGGCAGGGGTGACTACGAGCAGTACTTC. This translates into CASGLVLGRGDYEQYF.

This clone was observed once. CDR3 sequence (DNA): TGCGCCAGCAGCCAAGACCCGGGACTGTTATACAATGAGCAGTTCTTC. It codes for CASSQDPGLLYNEQFF. The V and J genes are TRBV4-1 and TRBJ2-1; D is possibly TRBD2 (6 bases). CDR1 and CDR2 from the germline V gene are MGHRA and YSYEKL. With 0 bases removed from V and 4 bases from J, the gap between germline ends came to 13 bases. This CDR3 is 16 amino acids long.

A few counts support this clone. V gene TRBV7-2 combines with J gene TRBJ2-7; a weak D match, TRBD2 (5 bases). Germline CDR1 reads SGHTA; CDR2 reads FQGNSA. V shed 5 bases and J shed 0 bases, with 11 bases lying between them. The CDR3 is 14 amino acids. CDR3 coding DNA: TGTGCCAGCAGCACGGACGGGGACTCCTACGAGCAGTACTTC. This gives the protein CASSTDGDSYEQYF.

The V call is TRBV19, the J call TRBJ1-3; no clear D. This CDR3 is built from 12 residues. Trimming shortened V by 11 bases and J by 0 bases, and 8 bases separated the two germline ends. From germline, CDR1 is LNHDA and CDR2 SQIVND (reference sequence). The CDR3 here is CAPRDSGNTIYF. The DNA for the CDR3 is TGTGCCCCTCGGGACTCTGGAAACACCATATATTTT. Together with reference TRBV19 and TRBJ1-3, the CDR3 gives the full variable domain: DGGITQSPKYLFRKEGQNVTLSCEQNLNHDAMYWYRQDPGQGLRLIYYSQIVNDFQKGDIAEGYSVSREKKESFPLTVTSAQKNPTAFYLCAPRDSGNTIYFGEGSWLTVV.

J is TRBJ1-4 and V is TRBV18; possible D gene TRBD1, 6 bases. The germline V gene encodes CDR1 KGHSH and CDR2 LQKENI. The CDR3 consists of 16 residues. V was cut by 2 bases and J by 8 bases, with 18 bases left in between. The CDR3 bases are TGTGCCAGCTCACCAGTGGGGGAGACAGGCGGAGAAAAACTGTTTTTT. It yields the protein CASSPVGETGGEKLFF.

V usage is TRBV27 and J usage is TRBJ2-1; TRBD2 aligns across 11 bases. This CDR3 has 20 amino acids. V trimming: 0 bases; J trimming: 9 bases; junction bases outside the gene matches: 19. The V gene's germline CDR1 is MNHEY and CDR2 SMNVEV (reference sequence). CDR3 DNA sequence: TGTGCCAGCAGTTTATCGCCCCGAGGGTTTGCTAGCGGGGGGCCGGGTGAGCAGTTCTTC. This codes for CASSLSPRGFASGGPGEQFF.

The J gene is TRBJ2-7, the V gene TRBV2; 8 nucleotides agree with TRBD1. Germline V gives CDR1 SNHLY, CDR2 FYNNEI. V lost 7 bases and J lost 1; bases outside the gene matches: 6. The CDR3 is 14 residues long. CDR3 region: CASTVRTGSYEQYF. The DNA of the CDR3 is TGTGCCAGCACGGTTCGGACAGGGTCCTACGAGCAGTACTTC.

This clone was observed once. The rearrangement links TRBV5-4 to TRBJ2-7; 8 nucleotides agree with TRBD2. After removal of 2 bases from V and 2 bases from J, the junction contained 3 bases not matched to a gene. This CDR3 is built from 14 residues. Germline V CDR1 and CDR2: SGHNT, YYREEE (reference sequence). CDR3 in amino acids: CASSFDSGAYEQYF. CDR3 DNA sequence: TGTGCCAGCAGCTTCGATAGCGGGGCCTACGAGCAGTACTTC. The full variable domain, with the rest looked up from reference TRBV5-4 and TRBJ2-7, is ETGVTQSPTHLIKTRGQQVTLRCSSQSGHNTVSWYQQALGQGPQFIFQYYREEENGRGNFPPRFSGLQFPNYSSELNVNALELDDSALYLCASSFDSGAYEQYFGPGTRLTVT.

The rearrangement links TRBV11-2 to TRBJ1-3; D gene uncertain. The V end lost 2 bases, the J end lost 0 bases, and 11 bases lay between the germline ends. The CDR3 sequence is 16 residues long. The germline V gene has CDR1 SGHAT and CDR2 FQNNGV. Here the CDR3 reads CASSLSAASSGNTIYF. In nucleotides, the CDR3 is TGTGCCAGCAGCTTATCGGCGGCCTCCTCTGGAAACACCATATATTTT.

The chain uses TRBV6-1 and TRBJ2-3; 8 nucleotides align to TRBD2. CDR1 and CDR2 (germline): MNHNS, SASEGT. The CDR3 runs to 16 residues. The V and J ends lost 2 bases and 1 base, in that order; junction bases with no gene match: 5. The chain's CDR3 is CASSELGAGGTDTQYF. CDR3 coding DNA: TGTGCCAGCAGTGAACTGGGAGCGGGGGGCACAGATACGCAGTATTTT.

In its sample, this clone was seen once. V gene TRBV6-5 combines with J gene TRBJ2-2, with TRBD2 matching over 10 bases. The CDR3 contains 16 residues. The germline gives CDR1 MNHEY, CDR2 SVGAGI. V gave up 2 bases and J gave up 6 bases; unmatched junction bases: 6. CDR3 region: CASSYGGAGGPGELFF. CDR3 bases: TGTGCCAGCAGTTACGGGGGAGCGGGGGGGCCCGGGGAGCTGTTTTTT.

The gene calls are TRBV27 and TRBJ1-6; D is uncertain. The germline V and J ends were trimmed by 2 bases and 1 base, with 3 bases remaining between them. Germline CDR1 MNHEY, CDR2 SMNVEV (reference sequence). This CDR3 is 14 amino acids long. The CDR3 DNA sequence: TGTGCCAGCAGTTTACCGTCCTATAATTCACCCCTCCACTTT. Its translation: CASSLPSYNSPLHF.

The chain joins TRBV15 to TRBJ2-7; 9 bases fit TRBD1. Losses at the gene ends were 0 bases for V and 3 bases for J; bases not matched to a gene: 12. The CDR3 is 18 amino acids. Germline V lookup: CDR1 LNHNV, CDR2 YYDKDF (reference sequence). CDR3 sequence: CATSRDFSGTGRHYEQYF. CDR3 coding DNA: TGTGCCACCAGCAGAGATTTCTCCGGGACAGGGAGACACTACGAGCAGTACTTC.